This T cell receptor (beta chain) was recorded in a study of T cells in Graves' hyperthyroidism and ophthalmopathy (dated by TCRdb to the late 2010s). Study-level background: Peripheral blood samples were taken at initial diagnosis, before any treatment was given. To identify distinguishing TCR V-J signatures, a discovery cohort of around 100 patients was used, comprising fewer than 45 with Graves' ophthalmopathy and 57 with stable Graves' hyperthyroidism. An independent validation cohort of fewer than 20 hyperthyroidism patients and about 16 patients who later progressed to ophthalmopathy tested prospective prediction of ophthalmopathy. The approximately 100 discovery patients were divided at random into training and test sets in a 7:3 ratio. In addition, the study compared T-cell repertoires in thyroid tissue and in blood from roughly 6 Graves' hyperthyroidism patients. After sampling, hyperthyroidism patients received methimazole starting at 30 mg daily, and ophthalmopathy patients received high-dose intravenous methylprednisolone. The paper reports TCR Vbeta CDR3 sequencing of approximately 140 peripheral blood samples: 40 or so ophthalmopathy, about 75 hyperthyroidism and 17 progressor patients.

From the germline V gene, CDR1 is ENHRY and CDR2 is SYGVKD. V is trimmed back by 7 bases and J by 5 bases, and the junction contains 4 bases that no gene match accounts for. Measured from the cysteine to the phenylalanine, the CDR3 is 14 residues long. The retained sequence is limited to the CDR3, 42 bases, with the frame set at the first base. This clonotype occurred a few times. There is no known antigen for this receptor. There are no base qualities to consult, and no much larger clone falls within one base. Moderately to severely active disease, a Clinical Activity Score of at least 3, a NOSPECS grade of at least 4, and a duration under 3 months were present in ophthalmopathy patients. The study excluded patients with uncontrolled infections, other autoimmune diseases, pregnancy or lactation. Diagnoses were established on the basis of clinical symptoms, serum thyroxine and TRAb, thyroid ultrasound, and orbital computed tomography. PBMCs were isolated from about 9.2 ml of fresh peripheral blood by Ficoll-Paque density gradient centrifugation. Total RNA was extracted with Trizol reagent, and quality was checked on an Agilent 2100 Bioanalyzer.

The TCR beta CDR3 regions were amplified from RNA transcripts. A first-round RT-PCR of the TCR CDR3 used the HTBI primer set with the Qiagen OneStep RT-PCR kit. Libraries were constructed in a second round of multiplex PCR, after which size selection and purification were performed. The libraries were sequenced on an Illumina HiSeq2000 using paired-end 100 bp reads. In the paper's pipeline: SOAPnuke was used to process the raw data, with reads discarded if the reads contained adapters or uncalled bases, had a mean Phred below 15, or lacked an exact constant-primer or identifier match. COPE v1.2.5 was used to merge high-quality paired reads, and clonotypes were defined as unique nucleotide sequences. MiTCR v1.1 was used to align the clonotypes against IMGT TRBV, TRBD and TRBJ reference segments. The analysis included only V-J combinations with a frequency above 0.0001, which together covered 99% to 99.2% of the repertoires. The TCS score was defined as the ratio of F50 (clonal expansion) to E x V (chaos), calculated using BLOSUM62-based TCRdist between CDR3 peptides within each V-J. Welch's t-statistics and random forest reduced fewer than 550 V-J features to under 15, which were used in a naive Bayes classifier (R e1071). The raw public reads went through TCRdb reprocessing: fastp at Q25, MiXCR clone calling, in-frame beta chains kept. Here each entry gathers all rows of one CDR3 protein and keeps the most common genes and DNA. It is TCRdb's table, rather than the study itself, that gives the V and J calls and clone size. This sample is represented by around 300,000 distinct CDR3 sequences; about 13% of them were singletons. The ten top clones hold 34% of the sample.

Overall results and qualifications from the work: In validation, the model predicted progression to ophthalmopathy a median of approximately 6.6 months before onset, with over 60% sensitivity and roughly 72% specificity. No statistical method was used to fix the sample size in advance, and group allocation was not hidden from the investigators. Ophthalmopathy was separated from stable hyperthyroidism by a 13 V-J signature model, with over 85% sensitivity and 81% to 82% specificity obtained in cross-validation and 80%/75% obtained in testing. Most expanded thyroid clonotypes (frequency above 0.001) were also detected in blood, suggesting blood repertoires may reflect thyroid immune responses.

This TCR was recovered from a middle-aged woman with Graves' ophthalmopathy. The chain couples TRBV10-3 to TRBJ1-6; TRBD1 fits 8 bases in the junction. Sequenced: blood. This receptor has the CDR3 CAINPTGDNSPLHF. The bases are TGTGCCATCAACCCGACAGGGGATAATTCACCCCTCCACTTT.